This TCR beta chain emerged from a study of blood T cell repertoires in COVID-19. In the study overall: Two negative PCRs, clearance, or symptom resolution were required of recovered Cohort 3 donors. PBMCs, B-cell-depleted T cells, or T cells provided the cDNA or gDNA that made up the material. Acute and convalescent COVID-19 samples came from the United States, Italy and Spain.

Assignments of participants to cohorts depended upon their own reported clinical history. The CDR3 totals 16 residues. Germline V gives CDR1 ENHRY, CDR2 SYGVKD. Trimming cost V 0 bases and J 0 bases, with 9 bases left between them. The assay was immunoSEQ multiplex PCR, and TCRdb's table has in-frame clones only and misses some. The table records under 400,000 clones, 80% to 90% of them present only once. The sequenced material came from PBMCs or T cells enriched from blood (not recorded which). The chain combines TRBV10-3 with TRBJ1-3; perhaps TRBD1 as D (5 bases). The TCR originated in a man in his forties or fifties in a cohort exposed to, infected with or recovered from COVID-19 (not recorded which). CDR3 in DNA: TGTGCCATCAGTGAGTCGGGCGGGACCTCTGGAAACACCATATATTTT. Its translation is CAISESGGTSGNTIYF.